Sequencing of this TCR beta chain was carried out in a study of CD8 T cells in cerebrospinal fluid in Alzheimer's disease. This clonotype registers medium-sized by frequency. Germline CDR1 reads MNHNY; CDR2 reads SVGAGI (reference sequence). This CDR3 spans 15 amino acids. TCRdb derives one entry per CDR3 protein from the 10x single-cell sequencing reads, leaving out DNA. This sample's clone table lists over a thousand distinct CDR3 sequences. The chain joins TRBV6-6 to TRBJ1-5. The sequenced sample was cerebrospinal fluid. This TCR came from a human donor with Parkinson's disease. This CDR3 reads CASTPIGHSNQPQHF.